This TCR beta chain derives from a study of cytomegalovirus exposure and HLA in healthy donors. Overall study findings and caveats: Altogether, 150 to 200 TCR beta chains were recorded as cytomegalovirus-associated. While the bulk of TCR sequences proved rare, some public TCRs turned up in many donors. Reportedly, a later analysis found an Asian-associated ancestry cluster had fewer N-insertions than the approximately 640-donor mean. No immune exposure information besides CMV serostatus was available.

Concerning this clone itself: Its antigen remains unidentified.

In the PCR, 60 Vbeta and 13 Jbeta primers were used. Sequencing used immunoSEQ multiplex PCR; TCRdb keeps in-frame clones, though not all of them. The sample comprises 150,000 to 200,000 clones, roughly 80% of which are singletons, and 1% to 1.5% rests with the top ten. The CDR3 has 16 amino acids. Trimming took off 3 bases at V and 1 base at J, with 15 bases between the two ends. Germline values: CDR1 LGHNA, CDR2 YNFKEQ. The sample taken for sequencing was PBMCs. The rearrangement links TRBV4-2 to TRBJ1-1, with TRBD1 as a possible D gene (5 bases). This clonotype was sampled from a man aged 50 to 60 in good health and CMV-seropositive. CDR3 residues: CASSQGLVYPNTEAFF. The CDR3 DNA follows: TGTGCCAGCAGCCAGGGGCTAGTGTACCCGAACACTGAAGCTTTCTTT.